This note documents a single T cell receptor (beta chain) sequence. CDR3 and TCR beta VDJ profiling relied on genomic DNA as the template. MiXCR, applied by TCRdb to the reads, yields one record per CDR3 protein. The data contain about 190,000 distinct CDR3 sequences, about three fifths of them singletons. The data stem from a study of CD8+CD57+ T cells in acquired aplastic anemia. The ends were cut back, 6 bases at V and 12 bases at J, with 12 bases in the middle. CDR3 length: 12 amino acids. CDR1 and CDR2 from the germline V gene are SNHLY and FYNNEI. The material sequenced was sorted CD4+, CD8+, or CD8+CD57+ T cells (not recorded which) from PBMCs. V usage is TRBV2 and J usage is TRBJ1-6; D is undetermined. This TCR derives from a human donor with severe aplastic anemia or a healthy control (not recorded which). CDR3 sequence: CASSGGDLPLHF. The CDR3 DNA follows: TGTGCCAGCAGCGGTGGGGATTTACCCCTCCACTTT.